This TCR beta chain originates from a study of shared clonotypes between healthy human individuals. This table comes from immunoSEQ multiplex PCR, and its TCRdb copy is limited to in-frame clones, with some not included. The sample records about a million clones, around 76% being singletons. Trimming removed 6 bases from V and 0 bases from J, with 12 bases in between. The CDR3 totals 15 residues. CDR1 and CDR2 (germline): SQVTM, ANQGSEA. The specimen sequenced was memory CD4+ T cells sorted from blood. Subset given: CD45RA-negative fraction. The clonotype comes from a man aged 18 to 35 in good health. The genes are TRBV29-1 and TRBJ1-6; D gene unclear. CDR3 loop: CSVATGSSYNSPLHF. The DNA of the CDR3 is TGCAGCGTGGCTACGGGGAGCTCCTATAATTCACCCCTCCACTTT.